This paragraph covers one T cell receptor beta chain sequence. Time point noted: patch test 1, 2 weeks after DPC sensitization. Stated treatment: therapeutic diphenylcyclopropenone sensitization with weekly scalp DPC. In TCRdb, the RACE reads were re-called with MiXCR into one record per CDR3 protein. In the table there are some 120,000 distinct CDR3 sequences, about 12% of which are singletons. This entry comes from a study of human T cells and chemical hapten exposure. V was pared by 2 bases and J by 3 bases, with 7 bases between. Germline V gene sequence: CDR1 LGHDT, CDR2 YNNKEL (reference sequence). The CDR3 is made up of 13 amino acids.

This sequence was found in a woman between 45 and 60 years old with alopecia areata. Some clones in this sample may be carry-over from other donors' samples. The sample was whole blood, taken in connection with sensitization to the hapten diphenylcyclopropenone (DPC). The J gene is TRBJ1-1, the V gene TRBV3-1; D not certain. The CDR3 sequence: CASSQNGYTEAFF. As DNA, the CDR3 is TGTGCCAGCAGCCAAAATGGGTACACTGAAGCTTTCTTT.